One and the same sample provided the 20 T cell receptor beta chains below, sequenced in a study of regulatory T cells in long-lasting Graves disease. TCR beta libraries were built with iRepertoire HTBI primers and Arm-PCR of CDR3 regions. TCRdb redid the calling of the multiplex PCR reads with MiXCR, one entry per CDR3 protein. This sample carries 700,000 or so distinct CDR3 sequences, 30% of them seen once, and the ten largest clones take around 40%. Time point described: persistent/refractory GD, antithyroid drugs over 5 years with positive TRAb. From RNA extracted from PBMCs, the TCR library was made. Sequencing used peripheral blood mononuclear cells (PBMCs), obtained when the disease was refractory, from a patient treated with antithyroid drugs. The receptors stem from a female donor with Graves disease.

The V call is TRBV5-1, the J call TRBJ2-3; 11 bases agree with TRBD2. The CDR3 contains 15 residues. V lost 4 bases to trimming and J lost 6 bases; unmatched junction nucleotides: 7. The germline V gene has CDR1 SGHRS and CDR2 YFSETQ. CDR3 nucleotides: TGCGCCAGCAGCCCGGGACTAGCGGCCCCGGATACGCAGTATTTT. Amino acid sequence: CASSPGLAAPDTQYF.

This clonotype has more than one count but fewer than ten. The rearrangement joins TRBV6-1 to TRBJ1-5; D uncertain. Germline CDR1 reads MNHNS; CDR2 reads SASEGT. V lost 11 bases and J lost 6, with 11 bases in between. The CDR3 sequence is 11 residues long. The CDR3 here is CAGGISQPQHF. Written as DNA, the CDR3 is TGTGCCGGCGGGATAAGTCAGCCCCAGCATTTT.

This clonotype was seen only a few times. V usage is TRBV19 and J usage is TRBJ2-7, with TRBD2 as a possible D gene (5 bases). Germline CDR1 and CDR2: LNHDA and SQIVND (reference sequence). This CDR3 contains 15 residues. The germline V and J ends were trimmed by 4 bases and 3 bases, with 16 bases remaining between them. CDR3 nucleotide sequence: TGTGCCAGTAGTACCAGCGGCCAGAGCCTCTACGAGCAGTACTTC. Amino acid sequence: CASSTSGQSLYEQYF.

The gene calls are TRBV30 and TRBJ1-1; a possible D gene is TRBD1 (5 bases). Germline CDR1 GTSNPN, CDR2 SVGIG (reference sequence). The CDR3 totals 14 residues. Trimming left V 2 bases short and J 4 bases short, with 14 bases between. Here the CDR3 reads CAWSTGRPPTEAFF. CDR3 in DNA: TGTGCCTGGAGTACGGGACGCCCGCCCACTGAAGCTTTCTTT.

This clonotype was seen more than once but under ten times. A much bigger clone sits one base away, suggesting this may be a read error. The rearrangement joins TRBV2 to TRBJ1-1; 9 nucleotides agree with TRBD1. This CDR3 spans 13 amino acids. Germline CDR1 and CDR2: SNHLY and FYNNEI. Unmatched junction bases numbered 1, after V lost 7 bases and J lost 1 base. The CDR3 nucleotides are TGTGCCAGCAAGGACAGGGGGAACACTGAAGCTTTCTTT. Translating gives CASKDRGNTEAFF.

The rearrangement links TRBV3-1 to TRBJ2-1; 10 nucleotides match TRBD1. The CDR3 is made up of 15 amino acids. Unmatched junction bases numbered 1, after V lost 2 bases and J lost 3 bases. Germline V CDR1 and CDR2: LGHDT, YNNKEL (reference sequence). The CDR3 protein is CASSQRDRGYNEQFF. CDR3 DNA sequence: TGTGCCAGCAGCCAACGGGACAGGGGCTACAATGAGCAGTTCTTC.

To note about this clonotype: The junction differs from germline at one of its ends, possibly a read error. The chain couples TRBV29-1 to TRBJ2-2; D tentatively reads TRBD1 or TRBD2 (5 bases each). This CDR3 has 16 amino acids. The V gene's germline CDR1 is SQVTM and CDR2 ANQGSEA. CDR3: CSVEGPGQRDAGKLFF. DNA of the CDR3: TGCAGCGTTGAAGGGCCCGGCCAACGGGACGCCGGGAAGCTGTTTTTT.

This clonotype was seen a handful of times. The conserved final phenylalanine or tryptophan is absent from the CDR3, which likely points to a read error. The chain has TRBV15 and TRBJ1-1, with D possibly being TRBD1 (5 bases). The CDR3 covers 13 residues. V was trimmed by 0 bases and J by 10 bases, leaving 12 bases between them. Germline lookup yields CDR1 LNHNV and CDR2 YYDKDF (reference sequence). The CDR3 bases are TGTGCCACCAGCAGAGAAGGGAAGGGGCGAGCTTTCCTT. Translation: CATSREGKGRAFL.

This clonotype was seen more than once but under ten times. The chain joins TRBV12-3 or TRBV12-4 to TRBJ1-1; D unresolved. The CDR3 is 13 amino acids. The V end was cut by 6 bases, the J end by 0 bases, with 8 bases between. The CDR3 protein is CASRKVMNTEAFF. The CDR3 DNA sequence: TGTGCCAGCAGAAAAGTTATGAACACTGAAGCTTTCTTT.

This clonotype has just a few counts. The chain employs TRBV9 and TRBJ1-2; a possible D gene is TRBD1 (5 bases). The length of the CDR3 is 16 residues. The germline CDR1 and CDR2 sequences are SGDLS and YYNGEE. The V end was cut by 2 bases, the J end by 0 bases, with 14 bases between. CDR3 coding DNA: TGTGCCAGCAGCGTCCAACACGGGGGGGCTAACTATGGCTACACCTTC. Amino acids: CASSVQHGGANYGYTF.

This clonotype showed up many times. This chain connects TRBV2 to TRBJ2-4; D gene ambiguous. CDR1 is SNHLY, CDR2 FYNNEI, per germline. The length of the CDR3 is 15 residues. V shed 4 bases and J shed 2 bases, with 12 bases lying between them. CDR3 in DNA: TGTGCCAGCAGTGGGCTGGGTTTAACCAAAAACATTCAGTACTTC. This translates into CASSGLGLTKNIQYF. Drawing the rest from reference TRBV2 and TRBJ2-4, the complete variable domain is EPEVTQTPSHQVTQMGQEVILRCVPISNHLYFYWYRQILGQKVEFLVSFYNNEISEKSEIFDDQFSVERPDGSNFTLKIRSTKLEDSAMYFCASSGLGLTKNIQYFGAGTRLSVL.

This clonotype was found many times. This chain connects TRBV5-6 to TRBJ1-6; TRBD1 agrees at 9 bases. The CDR3 consists of 16 residues. V gave up 4 bases and J gave up 6 bases; unmatched junction bases: 8. Germline loops: CDR1 SGHDT, CDR2 YYEEEE. This CDR3 is CASSLLGTGSNSPLHF. The CDR3 DNA reads as TGTGCCAGCAGCCTACTGGGGACAGGGAGTAATTCACCCCTCCACTTT.

Many counts were recorded for this clonotype. This chain connects TRBV28 to TRBJ1-5, with TRBD1 matching 8 bases. CDR1 is MDHEN, CDR2 SYDVKM, per germline. The V gene end was trimmed by 6 bases and the J gene end by 6 bases; junction bases not matched to a gene: 4. This CDR3 spans 13 amino acids. CDR3 region: CASRRQGTQPQHF. The DNA for the CDR3 is TGTGCCAGCAGAAGACAGGGGACTCAGCCCCAGCATTTT.

The rearrangement joins TRBV28 to TRBJ1-3, with a possible D match to TRBD1 (6 bases). V was trimmed by 5 bases and J by 0 bases, leaving 14 bases between them. Germline V gene data show CDR1 as MDHEN and CDR2 as SYDVKM. This CDR3 comprises 16 residues. CDR3 nucleotide sequence: TGTGCCAGCAGTATAACAGGGTTTCGCTCTGGAAACACCATATATTTT. Translated: CASSITGFRSGNTIYF.

This clonotype was counted ten times or more. V is TRBV29-1 and J is TRBJ2-5; 9 positions agree with TRBD1. V trimming: 2 bases; J trimming: 3 bases; junction bases outside the gene matches: 4. Germline V gene data show CDR1 as SQVTM and CDR2 as ANQGSEA. This CDR3 spans 14 amino acids. CDR3 sequence (DNA): TGCAGCGTTGAAACCGGACAGGGGAAAGAGACCCAGTACTTC. Translated, it gives CSVETGQGKETQYF.

This clonotype was counted a few times. CDR3 nucleotides: TGTGCCAGCAGGTCGGACAGATATGGCTACACCTTC. Residues: CASRSDRYGYTF. The chain couples TRBV27 to TRBJ1-2; maybe TRBD1 (6 bases). Germline V gene data show CDR1 as MNHEY and CDR2 as SMNVEV (reference sequence). This CDR3 has 12 residues. The V and J ends lost 6 bases and 5 bases respectively, with 10 bases between them.

This clonotype was seen a handful of times. J is TRBJ2-3 and V is TRBV27, with D hard to call. In germline, CDR1 is MNHEY, CDR2 SMNVEV (reference sequence). Trimming removed 7 bases at V and 0 bases at J, with 11 bases between. This CDR3 has 14 residues. The CDR3 is CASMTATSTDTQYF. For the CDR3, the DNA is TGTGCCAGCATGACGGCTACTAGCACAGATACGCAGTATTTT.

The chain links TRBV12-3 or TRBV12-4 to TRBJ2-5; tentatively, D is TRBD1 (6 bases). The CDR3 loop spans 19 amino acids. V dropped 5 bases and J dropped 1 base, with 26 bases sitting between them. Here the CDR3 reads CASSHTSPDRQESQETQYF. DNA of the CDR3: TGTGCCAGCAGTCATACCTCTCCCGACAGGCAAGAAAGCCAAGAGACCCAGTACTTC.

The gene calls are TRBV6-2 or TRBV6-3 and TRBJ2-5, with 12 bases that match TRBD2. CDR3 size: 17 residues. The germline CDR1 and CDR2 sequences are MNHEY and SVGEGT. Germline trimming cut 4 bases from V and 4 bases from J; bases unmatched to any gene: 10. The CDR3 nucleotides are TGTGCCAGCAGTTTCAAGACTAGCGGGGGCTTAAGAGAGACCCAGTACTTC. It specifies CASSFKTSGGLRETQYF.

The chain carries TRBV20-1 and TRBJ1-5, with 11 bases lining up with TRBD1. Germline loops: CDR1 DFQATT, CDR2 SNEGSKA (reference sequence). V gave up 7 bases and J gave up 3 bases; unmatched junction bases: 8. The length of the CDR3 is 15 residues. The CDR3 DNA is TGCAGTGGAGCCCCGGACAGGGGGCACAATCAGCCCCAGCATTTT. This translates into CSGAPDRGHNQPQHF.